Shown below are 13 T cell receptor beta chains from a single sample sequenced in a study of cytomegalovirus exposure and HLA in healthy donors. Both 60 Vbeta primers and 13 Jbeta primers went into the PCR. The data were produced by immunoSEQ multiplex PCR, yet TCRdb's version contains in-frame clones alone and is incomplete. The sample shows 120,000 or so clones, around 88% of them seen only once. The material sequenced was PBMCs. These TCRs come from a man in his forties in good health and CMV-seronegative.

This chain connects TRBV7-3 to TRBJ1-6; TRBD1 aligns across 10 bases. The CDR3 has 15 amino acids. Germline CDR1 is SGHTA and CDR2 is FQGTGA. With V trimmed by 9 bases and J by 11 bases, 13 bases remained unmatched. The CDR3 nucleotides are TGTGCCAGGGGCCCGCCGGGACAGGGGATACCACCCCTCCACTTT. This gives the protein CARGPPGQGIPPLHF.

This chain connects TRBV9 to TRBJ2-1, with no clear D. Germline V lookup: CDR1 SGDLS, CDR2 YYNGEE. The V end was cut by 4 bases, the J end by 0 bases, with 26 bases between. The CDR3 runs 20 residues. The CDR3 spells CASSPVGSSETTSSYNEQFF. The CDR3 nucleotides are TGTGCCAGCAGCCCTGTAGGTAGCAGTGAGACGACGAGCTCCTACAATGAGCAGTTCTTC.

V is TRBV4-1 and J is TRBJ2-5, with D possibly matching TRBD2 (6 bases). This CDR3 is 16 amino acids long. In germline, CDR1 is MGHRA, CDR2 YSYEKL. V was trimmed by 6 bases and J by 2 bases, leaving 19 bases between them. The CDR3 loop reads CASSSRVLAKQETQYF. The CDR3 DNA sequence: TGCGCCAGCAGTAGTCGGGTGCTAGCGAAACAAGAGACCCAGTACTTC.

This rearrangement joins TRBV6-5 to TRBJ1-1; D uncertain. CDR3 length equals 14 residues. Germline V lookup: CDR1 MNHEY, CDR2 SVGAGI. Deletions cut 2 bases from V and 1 base from J, with 8 bases between. The CDR3, as DNA: TGTGCCAGCAGTTACGGCCTGGCGAACACTGAAGCTTTCTTT. Its translation: CASSYGLANTEAFF.

The genes are TRBV6-1 and TRBJ1-6; a possible D gene is TRBD1 (6 bases). V lost 7 bases to trimming and J lost 10 bases, with 20 bases between them. CDR3 length equals 15 residues. Per the germline V gene, CDR1 is MNHNS and CDR2 is SASEGT. CDR3 coding DNA: TGTGCCAGCATTCGCGGGGAGGGGGGTCACTCACCCCTCCACTTT. Encoded protein: CASIRGEGGHSPLHF.

As for this clone: The same CDR3 also results from other DNA sequences found in this sample. The chain uses TRBV6-1 and TRBJ1-5, with a weak D call TRBD1 (6 bases). V dropped 0 bases and J dropped 7 bases, with 10 bases sitting between them. In germline, CDR1 is MNHNS, CDR2 SASEGT. The CDR3 runs to 14 residues. The CDR3 is CASSEAGGFQPQHF. CDR3 in DNA: TGTGCCAGCAGTGAAGCAGGGGGTTTCCAGCCCCAGCATTTT.

The rearrangement uses TRBV5-3 and TRBJ2-7; TRBD2 agrees at 10 bases. TRBV5-3 is recorded as an ORF, its role being uncertain. V lost 6 bases to trimming and J lost 5 bases; unmatched junction nucleotides: 11. CDR3 length: 15 residues. CDR3 DNA: TGTGCCAGAACTAGCGGGGGCCTTCGGAAGGACGAGCAGTACTTC. Encoded protein: CARTSGGLRKDEQYF.

This rearrangement joins TRBV5-1 to TRBJ1-5, with unresolved D. The CDR3 length is 15 residues. Germline V gene lookup returns CDR1 SGHRS and CDR2 YFSETQ. The V end was cut by 6 bases, the J end by 0 bases, with 13 bases between. CDR3 region: CASTLDGNSNQPQHF. The CDR3, as DNA: TGCGCCAGCACCCTAGACGGAAATAGCAATCAGCCCCAGCATTTT.

V and J are TRBV16 and TRBJ2-7; D is unresolved. The CDR3 sequence is 17 residues long. V dropped 0 bases and J dropped 6 bases, with 21 bases sitting between them. Germline values: CDR1 KGHSY, CDR2 FQNENV. The CDR3 sequence is CASSQSGTVFSGIEQYF. The CDR3 DNA reads TGTGCCAGCAGCCAATCGGGCACCGTTTTTAGTGGTATCGAGCAGTACTTC.

J is TRBJ2-2 and V is TRBV5-4, with TRBD1 matching 7 bases. CDR1 and CDR2 (germline): SGHNT, YYREEE (reference sequence). V trimming: 2 bases; J trimming: 4 bases; junction bases outside the gene matches: 5. The length of the CDR3 is 15 residues. CDR3 bases: TGTGCCAGCAGCTTCTGGACAGGAGCCACCGGGGAGCTGTTTTTT. Translating gives CASSFWTGATGELFF.

This chain joins TRBV7-9 and TRBJ2-5; no reliable D call. Deletions cut 5 bases from V and 5 bases from J, with 9 bases between. Germline V gene sequence: CDR1 SEHNR, CDR2 FQNEAQ (reference sequence). This CDR3 is 12 amino acids long. The CDR3 spells CASSHEVETQYF. Written as DNA, the CDR3 is TGTGCCAGCAGCCATGAGGTCGAGACCCAGTACTTC.

CDR3 bases: TGTGCCAGCAGAATAAACTCCTATAATTCACCCCTCCACTTT. It yields the protein CASRINSYNSPLHF. The chain recombines TRBV6-1 with TRBJ1-6; D is unclear. CDR3 length equals 14 residues. Germline V CDR1 and CDR2: MNHNS, SASEGT. The V and J ends lost 6 bases and 0 bases respectively, with 6 bases between them.

This chain connects TRBV7-2 to TRBJ2-3; D not certain. Deletions cut 6 bases from V and 4 bases from J, with 17 bases between. Germline V gene sequence: CDR1 SGHTA, CDR2 FQGNSA. CDR3 length equals 15 residues. The CDR3 coding sequence is TGTGCCAGCAGGGATCCGGCTCGGGTACCAGATACGCAGTATTTT. The encoded protein is CASRDPARVPDTQYF.